The clone carrying this TCR beta chain was detected many times. Its antigen remains unidentified. This sample was taken from a study of T cell clonality in common variable immunodeficiency. Notes on the study in general: TCRbeta clonality was increased in CVID versus healthy controls.

CVID and control samples used equivalent genomic DNA input. Sequencing used immunoSEQ multiplex PCR; TCRdb keeps in-frame clones, though not all of them. The sample shows approximately 75,000 clones, none of them appearing just once. This TCR derives from a person between 18 and 75 years old in good health. Sequencing input: peripheral blood mononuclear cells.

CDR3 in amino acids: CASSSRGSWDNEQFF. Incomplete CDR3 DNA: TGTGCCAGCAGCTCGCGCGGGAGTTGGGACAATGAG. The chain couples TRBV11-1 to TRBJ2-1; 7 bases are a match to TRBD2. From the germline J gene comes the end of the CDR3, since the read stops 3 residues before it. Germline values: CDR1 SGHAT, CDR2 FQDESV (reference sequence). The CDR3 has 15 residues. Trimming removed 4 bases from V and 5 bases from J; junction bases left unmatched: 8.